These 4 T cell receptor beta chains originate from one sample sequenced in a study of regulatory T cells in long-lasting Graves disease. Stated time point: newly diagnosed GD, antithyroid drugs for less than 3 months. PBMC-derived RNA was used for the TCR library. Arm-PCR of CDR3 regions and iRepertoire HTBI primers were the basis on which TCR beta libraries were built. TCRdb reprocessed the multiplex PCR reads with MiXCR, giving one entry per CDR3 protein. The sample yields roughly 410,000 distinct CDR3 sequences, approximately 15% seen once. These data also formed part of another study, on T cells in Graves' hyperthyroidism and ophthalmopathy.

Sample: peripheral blood mononuclear cells (PBMCs), taken at new diagnosis, from a patient treated with antithyroid drugs. Source of these receptors: a woman between 40 and 50 years old with Graves disease.

This clonotype has at least ten counts. The rearrangement uses TRBV12-3 or TRBV12-4 and TRBJ1-6, with D possibly being TRBD1 (6 bases). The CDR3 is made up of 13 amino acids. Trimming took 6 bases from V and 9 from J, leaving 12 bases between them. CDR3: CASSWDISSPLHF. Here the CDR3 DNA reads TGTGCCAGCAGCTGGGACATTTCTTCACCCCTCCACTTT.

This clonotype has just a few counts. The chain couples TRBV27 to TRBJ2-3; perhaps TRBD1 as D (5 bases). Germline-derived CDR1 and CDR2 are MNHEY and SMNVEV (reference sequence). The CDR3 loop spans 14 amino acids. V was cut by 4 bases and J by 3 bases, with 11 bases left in between. Written as DNA, the CDR3 is TGTGCCAGCAGTTCGACAGTCGGTACAGATACGCAGTATTTT. Amino acids: CASSSTVGTDTQYF.

The rearrangement uses TRBV20-1 and TRBJ2-5; TRBD1 might be the D (5 bases). The CDR3 covers 12 residues. The ends were cut back, 5 bases at V and 1 base at J, with 8 bases in the middle. Germline assignment: CDR1 DFQATT and CDR2 SNEGSKA (reference sequence). The CDR3 reads CSAFDSQETQYF. Written as DNA, the CDR3 is TGCAGTGCTTTTGACAGCCAAGAGACCCAGTACTTC.

Notes on this clonotype: A clone one base away is much larger, so this may be a read error. The genes are TRBV15 and TRBJ2-3, with a tentative D call TRBD1 (5 bases). CDR3 length: 14 residues. The germline CDR1 and CDR2 sequences are LNHNV and YYDKDF (reference sequence). V was cut by 3 bases and J by 0 bases, with 7 bases left in between. CDR3 nucleotides: TGTGCCACCAGCAGGGACACTAGCACAGATACGCAGTATTTT. Translated: CATSRDTSTDTQYF.